This entry describes one TCR beta chain. Its antigen is undetermined. The sample comes from a study of shared clonotypes between healthy human individuals. Study-wide background: Each donor contributed plates that comprised three CD4 naive, three CD4 memory, two CD8 naive and one CD8 memory. Study-level points and caveats: Sequencing depth was expected to affect clonotype sharing among donors. A generally larger estimated richness was seen in naive subsets than in memory subsets.

The CDR3 extends over 15 amino acids. V trimming: 2 bases; J trimming: 5 bases; junction bases outside the gene matches: 6. CDR1 is MNHEY, CDR2 SMNVEV, per germline (reference sequence). Investigators divided CD4+ cells into CD45RA+ naive and CD45RA-negative memory subsets. Profiling relied on immunoSEQ multiplex PCR, and the TCRdb table lists in-frame clones only, not all of them. The sample carries about 2.4 million clones, under 95% recorded once. Sequencing input: naive CD4+ T cells from PBMCs. Subset in this sample: CD45RA+ positively selected. The rearrangement links TRBV27 to TRBJ2-3; 8 bases fit TRBD2. This TCR came from a man between 18 and 35 years old in good health. Some clones in this sample may be carry-over from other donors' samples. CDR3 DNA sequence: TGTGCCAGCAGTTTAGGTCGGGAGGGCTTAGATACGCAGTATTTT. Translated, it gives CASSLGREGLDTQYF.